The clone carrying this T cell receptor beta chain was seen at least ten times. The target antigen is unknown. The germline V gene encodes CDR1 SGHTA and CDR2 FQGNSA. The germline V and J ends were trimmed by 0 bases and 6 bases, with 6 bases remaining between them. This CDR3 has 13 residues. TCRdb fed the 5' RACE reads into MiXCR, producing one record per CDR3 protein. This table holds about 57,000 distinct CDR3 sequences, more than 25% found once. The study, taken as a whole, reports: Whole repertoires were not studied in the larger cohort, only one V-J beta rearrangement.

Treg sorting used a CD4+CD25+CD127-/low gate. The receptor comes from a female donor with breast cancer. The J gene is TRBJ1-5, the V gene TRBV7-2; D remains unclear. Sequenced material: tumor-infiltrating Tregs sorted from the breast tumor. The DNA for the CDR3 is TGTGCCAGCAGCTTAGCGGATCGTCAGCCCCAGCATTTT. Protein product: CASSLADRQPQHF.